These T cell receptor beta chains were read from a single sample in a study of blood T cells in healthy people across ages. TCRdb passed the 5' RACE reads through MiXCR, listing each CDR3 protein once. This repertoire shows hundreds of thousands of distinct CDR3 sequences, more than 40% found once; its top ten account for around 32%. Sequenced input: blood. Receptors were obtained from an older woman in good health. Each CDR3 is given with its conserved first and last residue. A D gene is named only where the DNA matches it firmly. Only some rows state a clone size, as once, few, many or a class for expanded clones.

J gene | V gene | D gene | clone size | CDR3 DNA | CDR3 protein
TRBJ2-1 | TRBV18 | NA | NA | TGTGCCAGCTCACCAGAGGGTCGGCGGATTAAGCAGTTCTTC | CASSPEGRRIKQFF
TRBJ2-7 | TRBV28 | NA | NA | TGTGCCACCGGAGGGGATATAGGGAATGAGCAGTACTTC | CATGGDIGNEQYF
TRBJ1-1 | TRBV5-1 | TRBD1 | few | TGCGCCAGCAGCTTGTTCCCACAGGGGGGGAACACTGAAGCTTTCTTT | CASSLFPQGGNTEAFF
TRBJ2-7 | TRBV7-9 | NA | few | TGTGCCAGCAGCTTAGGGAAACGCGGCTACGAGCAGTACTTC | CASSLGKRGYEQYF
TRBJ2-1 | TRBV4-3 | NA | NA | TGCGCCAGCAGCCAGTCCGGGACACACGAAGGGAATGAGCAGTTCTTC | CASSQSGTHEGNEQFF
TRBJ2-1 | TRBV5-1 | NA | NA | TGCGCCAGCAGCAGGGGGGACTATTACAATGAGCAGTTCTTC | CASSRGDYYNEQFF
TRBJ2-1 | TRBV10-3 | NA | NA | TGTGCCATCAGCGTGAGGGACTCCTCTTGGGGTGAGCAGTTCTTC | CAISVRDSSWGEQFF
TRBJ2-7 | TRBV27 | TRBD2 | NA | TGTGCCAGCAGTGGGGCATGGGGGGGAGGGTCCTACGAGCAGTACTTC | CASSGAWGGGSYEQYF
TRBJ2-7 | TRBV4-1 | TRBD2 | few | TGCGCCAGCAGCCAAAGTTTCGGGTTGCGGGAGCTTGAGCAGTACTTC | CASSQSFGLRELEQYF
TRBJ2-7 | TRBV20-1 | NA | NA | TGCAGTGCTAGCGACCACGAGCAGTACTTC | CSASDHEQYF
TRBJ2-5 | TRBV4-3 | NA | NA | TGCGCCAGCAGCCAAGATTTGAACAGGGCTGGGGAGACCCAGTACTTC | CASSQDLNRAGETQYF
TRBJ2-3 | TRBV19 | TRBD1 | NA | TGTGCCACCCAAGACAGGGGGCTGACAGATACGCAGTATTTT | CATQDRGLTDTQYF
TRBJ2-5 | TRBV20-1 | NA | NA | TGCAGTGCTAGAGATACGGCTAGAGGGGAGACCCAGTACTTC | CSARDTARGETQYF
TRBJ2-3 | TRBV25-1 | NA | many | TGTGCCAGCAGGAACCCCAAGCGAGACACAGATACGCAGTATTTT | CASRNPKRDTDTQYF
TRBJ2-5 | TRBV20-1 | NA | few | TGCAGTGCTAGAAGGGGGGCAGGGGAGACCCAGTACTTC | CSARRGAGETQYF
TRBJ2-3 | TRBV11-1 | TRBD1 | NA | TGTGCCAGCACCTTACAGGGGGCTGGAGATACGCAGTATTTT | CASTLQGAGDTQYF
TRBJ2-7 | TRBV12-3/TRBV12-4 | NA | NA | TGTGCCAGCAAGACAGGCGTCGACGAGCAGTACTTC | CASKTGVDEQYF
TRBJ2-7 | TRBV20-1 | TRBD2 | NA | TGCAGTGCCCAGGGACTAGCGGGGAGCTCCTACGAGCAGTACTTC | CSAQGLAGSSYEQYF
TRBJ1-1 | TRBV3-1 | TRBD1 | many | TGTGCCAGCGGGACAGGGAACTCTGAAGCTTTCTTT | CASGTGNSEAFF
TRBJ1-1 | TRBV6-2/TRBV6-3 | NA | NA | TGTGCCAGCAGTCCGTCCCGGGACATTCCTGAAGCTTTCTTT | CASSPSRDIPEAFF
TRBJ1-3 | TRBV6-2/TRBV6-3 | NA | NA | TGTGCCAGCAGTTACCCAGATTCCGGAAACACCATATATTTT | CASSYPDSGNTIYF
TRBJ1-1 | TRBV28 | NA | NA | TGTGCTGAGTCGTCGACACCACCGGGGACTGAAGCTTTCTTT | CAESSTPPGTEAFF
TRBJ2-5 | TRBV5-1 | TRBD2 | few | TGCGCCAGCAGCTTGGAGCTAGCGGGCCAAGAGACCCAGTACTTC | CASSLELAGQETQYF
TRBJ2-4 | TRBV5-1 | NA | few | TGCGCCAGCAGCGACCCCTCCCCGGGACTAGCCAAAAACATTCAGTACTTC | CASSDPSPGLAKNIQYF
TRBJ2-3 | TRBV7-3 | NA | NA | TGTGCCAGCAGCACGGGACACCAGAGCACAGATACGCAGTATTTT | CASSTGHQSTDTQYF
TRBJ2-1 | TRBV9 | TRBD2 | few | TGTGCCAGCAGCGTAGCCACTAGCGGAGCCTACAATGAGCAGTTCTTC | CASSVATSGAYNEQFF
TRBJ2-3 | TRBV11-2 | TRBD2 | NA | TGTGCCAGCAGCTTAGTCGGGGGGTTGGATACGCAGTATTTT | CASSLVGGLDTQYF
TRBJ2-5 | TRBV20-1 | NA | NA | TGCAGTGCTAGCCCGAACGCTATGGGGACCCAGTACTTC | CSASPNAMGTQYF
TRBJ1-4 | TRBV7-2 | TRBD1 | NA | TGTGCCAGCAGCTTAGCGGGACAGGGGAGTGAAAAACTGTTTTTT | CASSLAGQGSEKLFF
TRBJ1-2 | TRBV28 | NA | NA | TGTGCCAGCAGTCCGAGGATCTATGGCTACACCTTC | CASSPRIYGYTF
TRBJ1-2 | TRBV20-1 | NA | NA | TGCAGTGTCCCGCTAGATAACTATGGCTACACCTTC | CSVPLDNYGYTF
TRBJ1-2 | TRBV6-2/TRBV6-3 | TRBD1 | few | TGTGCCAGCAGTGCCCACAACGACAGGGGAGGCTACACCTTC | CASSAHNDRGGYTF
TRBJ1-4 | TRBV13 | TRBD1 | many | TGTGCCAGCAGCCTCAGGACAGGGAATTTGGAGGAAAAACTGTTTTTT | CASSLRTGNLEEKLFF
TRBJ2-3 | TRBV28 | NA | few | TGTGCCAGCCCGCCGGATCGCTACACAGATACGCAGTATTTT | CASPPDRYTDTQYF
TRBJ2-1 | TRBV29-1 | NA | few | TGCAGCGCCGGGTGGGAGTACAGGGTGGATGAGCAGTTCTTC | CSAGWEYRVDEQFF